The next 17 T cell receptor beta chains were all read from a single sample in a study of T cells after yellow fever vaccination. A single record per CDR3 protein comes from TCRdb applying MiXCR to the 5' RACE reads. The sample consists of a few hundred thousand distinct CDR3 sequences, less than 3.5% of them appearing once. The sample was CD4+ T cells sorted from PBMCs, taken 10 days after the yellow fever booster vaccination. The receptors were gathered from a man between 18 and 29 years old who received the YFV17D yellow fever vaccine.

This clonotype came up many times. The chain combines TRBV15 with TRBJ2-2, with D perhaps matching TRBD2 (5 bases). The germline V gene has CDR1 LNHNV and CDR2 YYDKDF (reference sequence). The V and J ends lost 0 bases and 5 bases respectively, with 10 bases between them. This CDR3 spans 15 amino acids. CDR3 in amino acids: CATSRDVSGTGELFF. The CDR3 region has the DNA TGTGCCACCAGCAGAGATGTCTCGGGGACCGGGGAGCTGTTTTTT.

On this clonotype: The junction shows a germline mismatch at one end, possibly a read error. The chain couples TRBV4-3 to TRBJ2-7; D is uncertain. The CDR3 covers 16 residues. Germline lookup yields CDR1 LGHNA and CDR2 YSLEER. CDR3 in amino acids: CASSKDARMMAHEQYF. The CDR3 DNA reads TGCGCCAGCAGCAAAGACGCTCGGATGATGGCCCACGAGCAGTACTTC.

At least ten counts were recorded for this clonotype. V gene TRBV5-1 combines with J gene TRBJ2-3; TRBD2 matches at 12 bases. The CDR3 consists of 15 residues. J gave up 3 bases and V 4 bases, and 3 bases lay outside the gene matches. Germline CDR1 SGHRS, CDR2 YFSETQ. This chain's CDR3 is CASSVTSGGTDTQYF. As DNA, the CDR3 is TGCGCCAGCAGCGTGACTAGCGGGGGAACAGATACGCAGTATTTT.

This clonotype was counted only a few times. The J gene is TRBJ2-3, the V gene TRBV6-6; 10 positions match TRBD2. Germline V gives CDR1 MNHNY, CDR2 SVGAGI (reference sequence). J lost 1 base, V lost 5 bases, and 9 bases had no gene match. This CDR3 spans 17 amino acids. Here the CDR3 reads CASSPRGSGGRTDTQYF. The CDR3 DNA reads TGTGCCAGCAGTCCCCGGGGTAGCGGGGGGCGCACAGATACGCAGTATTTT.

The CDR3 protein is CASSQRPNYGYTF. CDR3 sequence (DNA): TGTGCCAGCAGCCAACGGCCTAACTATGGCTACACCTTC. This chain joins TRBV27 and TRBJ1-2; unclear D gene. CDR3 length equals 13 residues. The V gene lost 6 bases and the J gene lost 0 bases, with 8 bases spanning the gap. Germline V gene sequence: CDR1 MNHEY, CDR2 SMNVEV (reference sequence).

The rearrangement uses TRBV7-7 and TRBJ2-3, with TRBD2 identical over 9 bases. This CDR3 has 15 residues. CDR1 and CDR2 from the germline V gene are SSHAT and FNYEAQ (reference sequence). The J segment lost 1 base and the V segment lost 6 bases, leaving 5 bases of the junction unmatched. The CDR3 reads CASSMVAGGTDTQYF. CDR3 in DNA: TGTGCCAGCAGTATGGTAGCGGGGGGCACAGATACGCAGTATTTT.

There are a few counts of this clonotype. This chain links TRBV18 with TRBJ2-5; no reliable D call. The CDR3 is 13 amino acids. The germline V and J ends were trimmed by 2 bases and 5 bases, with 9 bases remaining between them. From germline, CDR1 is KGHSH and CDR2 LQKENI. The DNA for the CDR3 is TGTGCCAGCTCACCAGCGACCCGGGAGACCCAGTACTTC. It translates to CASSPATRETQYF.

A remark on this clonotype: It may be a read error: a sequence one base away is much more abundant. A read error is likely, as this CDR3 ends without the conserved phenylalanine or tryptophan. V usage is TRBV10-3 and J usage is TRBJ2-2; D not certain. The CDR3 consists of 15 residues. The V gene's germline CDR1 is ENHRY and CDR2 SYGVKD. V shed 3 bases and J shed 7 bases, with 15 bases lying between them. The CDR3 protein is CAISESDTAGGELFS. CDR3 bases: TGTGCCATCAGTGAATCTGACACTGCTGGCGGGGAGCTGTTTTCT.

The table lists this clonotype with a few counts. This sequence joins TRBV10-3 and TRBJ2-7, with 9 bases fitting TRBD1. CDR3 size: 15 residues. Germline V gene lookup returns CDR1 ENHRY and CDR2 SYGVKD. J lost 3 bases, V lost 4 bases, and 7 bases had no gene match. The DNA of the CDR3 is TGTGCCATCAGTGGGGGGGGACAGGGTAACTACGAGCAGTACTTC. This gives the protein CAISGGGQGNYEQYF.

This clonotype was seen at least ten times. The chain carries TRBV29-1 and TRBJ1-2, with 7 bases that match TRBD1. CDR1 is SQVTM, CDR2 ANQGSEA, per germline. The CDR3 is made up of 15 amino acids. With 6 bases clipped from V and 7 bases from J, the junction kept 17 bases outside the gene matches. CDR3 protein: CSVAKDRWREGGYTF. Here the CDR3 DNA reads TGCAGCGTCGCAAAGGACAGGTGGAGGGAGGGTGGCTACACCTTC.

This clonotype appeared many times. CDR3 region: CASSLGNYNEQFF. DNA for the CDR3: TGCGCCAGCAGCTTGGGCAATTACAATGAGCAGTTCTTC. The V and J genes are TRBV5-1 and TRBJ2-1; D gene uncertain. The CDR3 runs 13 residues. The V gene lost 0 bases and the J gene lost 4 bases, with 5 bases spanning the gap. Germline lookup yields CDR1 SGHRS and CDR2 YFSETQ.

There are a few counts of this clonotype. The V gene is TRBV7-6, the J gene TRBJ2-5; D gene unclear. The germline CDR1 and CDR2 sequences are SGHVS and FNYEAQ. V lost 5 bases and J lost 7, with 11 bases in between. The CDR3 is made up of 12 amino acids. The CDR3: CASSTTGPTQYF. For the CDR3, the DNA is TGTGCCAGCAGCACCACCGGACCGACCCAGTACTTC.

CDR3 sequence reads: CASSSRFGAELAKNIQYF. In DNA form, the CDR3 reads TGTGCCAGCAGCTCGAGATTTGGGGCGGAGCTAGCCAAAAACATTCAGTACTTC. The chain combines TRBV7-2 with TRBJ2-4, with D perhaps matching TRBD1 (5 bases). Per germline, CDR1 SGHTA and CDR2 FQGNSA. The CDR3 extends over 18 amino acids. The V and J ends lost 4 bases and 0 bases respectively, with 19 bases between them.

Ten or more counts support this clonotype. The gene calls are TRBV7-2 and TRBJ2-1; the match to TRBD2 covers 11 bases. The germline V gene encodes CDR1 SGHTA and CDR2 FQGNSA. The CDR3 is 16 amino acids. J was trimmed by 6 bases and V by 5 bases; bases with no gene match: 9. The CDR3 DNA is TGTGCCAGCAGCCCGCTAGCGGGGGGTCCCCCCAATGAGCAGTTCTTC. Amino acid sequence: CASSPLAGGPPNEQFF.

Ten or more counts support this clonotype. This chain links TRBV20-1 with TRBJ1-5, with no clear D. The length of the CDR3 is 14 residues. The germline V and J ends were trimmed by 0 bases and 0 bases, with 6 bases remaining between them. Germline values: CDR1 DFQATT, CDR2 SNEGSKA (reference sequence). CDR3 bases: TGCAGTGCTAGAGAGTTCGATAGCAATCAGCCCCAGCATTTT. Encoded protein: CSAREFDSNQPQHF.

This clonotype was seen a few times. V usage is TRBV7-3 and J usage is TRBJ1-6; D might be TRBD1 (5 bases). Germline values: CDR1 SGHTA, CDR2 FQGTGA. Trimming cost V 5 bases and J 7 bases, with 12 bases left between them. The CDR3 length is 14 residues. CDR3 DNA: TGTGCCAGCAGCCCCGGGGGGAGCAATTCACCCCTCCACTTT. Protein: CASSPGGSNSPLHF. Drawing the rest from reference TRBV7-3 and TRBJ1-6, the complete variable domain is GAGVSQTPSNKVTEKGKYVELRCDPISGHTALYWYRQSLGQGPEFLIYFQGTGAADDSGLPNDRFFAVRPEGSVSTLKIQRTERGDSAVYLCASSPGGSNSPLHFGNGTRLTVT.

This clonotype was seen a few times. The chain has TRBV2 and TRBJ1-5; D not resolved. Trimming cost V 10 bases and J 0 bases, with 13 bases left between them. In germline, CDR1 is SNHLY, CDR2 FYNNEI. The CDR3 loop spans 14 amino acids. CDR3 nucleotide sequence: TGTGCCACCTCGAATACCAATAGCAATCAGCCCCAGCATTTT. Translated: CATSNTNSNQPQHF. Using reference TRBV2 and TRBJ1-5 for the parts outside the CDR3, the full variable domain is EPEVTQTPSHQVTQMGQEVILRCVPISNHLYFYWYRQILGQKVEFLVSFYNNEISEKSEIFDDQFSVERPDGSNFTLKIRSTKLEDSAMYFCATSNTNSNQPQHFGDGTRLSIL.